These 2 T cell receptor beta chains came from one sample sequenced in a study of blood T cells in healthy people across ages. For the second PCR, which ran for roughly 6 to 12 cycles, a sample-barcoded 5' primer and a J-beta primer mix were used. TCRdb redid the calling of the 5' RACE reads with MiXCR, one entry per CDR3 protein. The table shows approximately 960,000 distinct CDR3 sequences, with approximately 32% occurring only once. The same data also contributed to another study, on T cells of mothers and their children.

Sequencing was performed on blood. The origin of the receptors is a woman in her thirties or forties in good health.

This clonotype was seen a handful of times. This sequence joins TRBV7-8 and TRBJ2-5; D not resolved. The CDR3 consists of 15 residues. The ends were cut back, 5 bases at V and 4 bases at J, with 17 bases in the middle. Germline assignment: CDR1 SGHVS and CDR2 FQNEAQ. The CDR3 sequence is CASSPSVGHGETQYF. CDR3 DNA sequence: TGTGCCAGCAGCCCCTCGGTCGGCCATGGAGAGACCCAGTACTTC.

This sequence joins TRBV28 and TRBJ2-1, with 7 nucleotides matching TRBD2. Losses at the gene ends were 6 bases for V and 9 bases for J; bases not matched to a gene: 11. The CDR3 extends over 14 amino acids. Germline lookup yields CDR1 MDHEN and CDR2 SYDVKM. CDR3 sequence reads: CASSFFAREGEQFF. CDR3 in DNA: TGTGCCAGCAGCTTTTTCGCCAGGGAGGGTGAGCAGTTCTTC.